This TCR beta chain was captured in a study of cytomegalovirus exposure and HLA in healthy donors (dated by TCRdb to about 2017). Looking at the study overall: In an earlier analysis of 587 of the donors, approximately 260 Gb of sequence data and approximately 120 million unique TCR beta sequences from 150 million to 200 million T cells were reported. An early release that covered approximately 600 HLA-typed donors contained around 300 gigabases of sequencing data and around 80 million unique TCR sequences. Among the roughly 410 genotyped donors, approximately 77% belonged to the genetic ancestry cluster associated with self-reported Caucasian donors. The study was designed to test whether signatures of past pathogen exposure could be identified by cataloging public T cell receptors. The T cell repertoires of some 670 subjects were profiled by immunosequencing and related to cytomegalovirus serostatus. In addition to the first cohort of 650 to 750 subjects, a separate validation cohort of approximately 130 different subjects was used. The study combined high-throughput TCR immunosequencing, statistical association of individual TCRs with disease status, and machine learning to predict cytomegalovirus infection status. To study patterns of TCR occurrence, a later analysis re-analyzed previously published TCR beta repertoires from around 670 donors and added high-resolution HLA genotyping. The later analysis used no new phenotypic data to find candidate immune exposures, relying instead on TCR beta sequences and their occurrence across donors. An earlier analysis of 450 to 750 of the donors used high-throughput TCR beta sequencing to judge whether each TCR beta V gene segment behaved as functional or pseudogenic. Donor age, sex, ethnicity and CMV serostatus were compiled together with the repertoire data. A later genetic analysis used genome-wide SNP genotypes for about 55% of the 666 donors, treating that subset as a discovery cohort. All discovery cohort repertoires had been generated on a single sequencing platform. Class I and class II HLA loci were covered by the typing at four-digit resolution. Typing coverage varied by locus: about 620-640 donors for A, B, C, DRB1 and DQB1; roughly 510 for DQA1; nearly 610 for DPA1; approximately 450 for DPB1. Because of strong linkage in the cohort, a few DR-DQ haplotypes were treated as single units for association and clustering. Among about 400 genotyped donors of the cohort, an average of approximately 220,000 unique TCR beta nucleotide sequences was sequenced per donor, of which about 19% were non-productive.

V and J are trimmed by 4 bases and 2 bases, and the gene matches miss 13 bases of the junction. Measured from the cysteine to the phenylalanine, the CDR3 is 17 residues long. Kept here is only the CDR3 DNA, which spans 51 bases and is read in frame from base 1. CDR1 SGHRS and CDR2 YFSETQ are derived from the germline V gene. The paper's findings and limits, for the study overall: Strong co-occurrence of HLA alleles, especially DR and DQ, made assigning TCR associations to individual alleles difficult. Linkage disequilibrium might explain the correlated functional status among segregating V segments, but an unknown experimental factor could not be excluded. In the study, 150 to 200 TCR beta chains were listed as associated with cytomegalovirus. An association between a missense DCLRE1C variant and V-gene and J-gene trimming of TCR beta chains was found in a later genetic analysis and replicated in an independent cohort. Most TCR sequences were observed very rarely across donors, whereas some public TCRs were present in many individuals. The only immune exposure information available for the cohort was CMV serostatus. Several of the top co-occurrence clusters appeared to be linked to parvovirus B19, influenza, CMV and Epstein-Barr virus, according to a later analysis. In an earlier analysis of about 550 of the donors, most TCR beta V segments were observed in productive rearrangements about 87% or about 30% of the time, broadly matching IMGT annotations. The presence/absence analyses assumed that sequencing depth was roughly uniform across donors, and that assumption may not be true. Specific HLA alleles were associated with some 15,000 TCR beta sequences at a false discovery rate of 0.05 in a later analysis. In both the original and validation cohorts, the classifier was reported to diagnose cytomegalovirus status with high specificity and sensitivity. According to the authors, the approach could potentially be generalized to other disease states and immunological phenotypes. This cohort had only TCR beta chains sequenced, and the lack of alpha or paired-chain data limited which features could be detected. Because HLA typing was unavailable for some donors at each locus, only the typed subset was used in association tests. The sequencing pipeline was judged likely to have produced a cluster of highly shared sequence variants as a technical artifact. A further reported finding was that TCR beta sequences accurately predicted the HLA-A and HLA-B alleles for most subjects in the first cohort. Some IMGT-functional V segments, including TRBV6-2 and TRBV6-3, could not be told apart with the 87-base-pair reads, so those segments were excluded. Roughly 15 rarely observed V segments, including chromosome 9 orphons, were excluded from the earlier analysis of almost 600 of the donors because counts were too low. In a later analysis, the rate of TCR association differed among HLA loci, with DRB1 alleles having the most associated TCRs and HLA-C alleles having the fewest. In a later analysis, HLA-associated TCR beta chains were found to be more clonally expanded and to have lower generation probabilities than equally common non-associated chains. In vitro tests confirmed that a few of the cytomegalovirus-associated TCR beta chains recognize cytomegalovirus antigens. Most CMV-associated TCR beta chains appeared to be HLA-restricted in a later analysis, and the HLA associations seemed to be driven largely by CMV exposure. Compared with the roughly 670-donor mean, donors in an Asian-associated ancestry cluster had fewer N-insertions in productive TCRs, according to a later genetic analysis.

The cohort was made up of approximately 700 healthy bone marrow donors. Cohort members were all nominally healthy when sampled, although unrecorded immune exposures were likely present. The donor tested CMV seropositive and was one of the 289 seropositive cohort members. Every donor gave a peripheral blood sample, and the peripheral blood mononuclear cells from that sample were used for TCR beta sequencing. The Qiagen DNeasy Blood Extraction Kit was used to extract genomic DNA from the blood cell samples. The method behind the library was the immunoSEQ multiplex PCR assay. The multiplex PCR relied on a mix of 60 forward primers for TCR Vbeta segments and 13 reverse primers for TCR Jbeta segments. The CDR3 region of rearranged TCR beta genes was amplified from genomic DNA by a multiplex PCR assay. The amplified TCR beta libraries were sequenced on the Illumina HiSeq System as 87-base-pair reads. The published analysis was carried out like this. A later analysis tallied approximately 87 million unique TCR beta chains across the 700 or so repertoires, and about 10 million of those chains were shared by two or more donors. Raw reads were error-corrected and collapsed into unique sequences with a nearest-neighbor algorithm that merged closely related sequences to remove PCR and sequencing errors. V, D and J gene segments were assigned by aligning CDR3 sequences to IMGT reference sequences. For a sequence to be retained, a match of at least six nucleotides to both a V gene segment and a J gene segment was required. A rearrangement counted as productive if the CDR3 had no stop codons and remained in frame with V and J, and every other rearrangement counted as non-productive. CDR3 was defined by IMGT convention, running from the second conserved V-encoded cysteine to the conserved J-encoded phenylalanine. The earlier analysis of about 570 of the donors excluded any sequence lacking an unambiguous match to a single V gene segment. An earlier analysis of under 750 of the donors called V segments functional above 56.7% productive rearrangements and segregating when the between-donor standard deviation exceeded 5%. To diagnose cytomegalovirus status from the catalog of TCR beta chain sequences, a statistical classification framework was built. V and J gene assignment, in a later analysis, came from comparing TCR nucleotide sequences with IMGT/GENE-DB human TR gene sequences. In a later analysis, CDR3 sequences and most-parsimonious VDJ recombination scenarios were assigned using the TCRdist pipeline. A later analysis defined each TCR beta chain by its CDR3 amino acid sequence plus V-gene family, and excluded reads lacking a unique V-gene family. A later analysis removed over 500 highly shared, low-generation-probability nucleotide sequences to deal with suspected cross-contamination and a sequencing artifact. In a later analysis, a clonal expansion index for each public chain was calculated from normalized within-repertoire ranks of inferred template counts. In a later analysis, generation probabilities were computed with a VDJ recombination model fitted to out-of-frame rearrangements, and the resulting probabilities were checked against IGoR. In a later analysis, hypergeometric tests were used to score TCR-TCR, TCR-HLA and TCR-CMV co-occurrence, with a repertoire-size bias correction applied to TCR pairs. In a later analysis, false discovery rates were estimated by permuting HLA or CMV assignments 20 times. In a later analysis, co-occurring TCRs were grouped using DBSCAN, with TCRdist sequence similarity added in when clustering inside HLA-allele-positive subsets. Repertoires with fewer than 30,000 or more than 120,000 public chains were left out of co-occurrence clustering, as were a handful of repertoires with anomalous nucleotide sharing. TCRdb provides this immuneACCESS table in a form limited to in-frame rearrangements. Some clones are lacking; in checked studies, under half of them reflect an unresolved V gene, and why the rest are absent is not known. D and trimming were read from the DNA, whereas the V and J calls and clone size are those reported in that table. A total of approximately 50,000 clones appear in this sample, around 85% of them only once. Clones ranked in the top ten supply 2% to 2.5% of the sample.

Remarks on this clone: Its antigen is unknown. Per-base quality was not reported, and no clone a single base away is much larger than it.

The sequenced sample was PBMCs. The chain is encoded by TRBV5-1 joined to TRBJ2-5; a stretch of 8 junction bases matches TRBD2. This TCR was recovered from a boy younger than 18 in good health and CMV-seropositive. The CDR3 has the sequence CASSLNGGALPQETQYF. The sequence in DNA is TGCGCCAGCAGCCTAAACGGGGGGGCTCTCCCACAAGAGACCCAGTACTTC. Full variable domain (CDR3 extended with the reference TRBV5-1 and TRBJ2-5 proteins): KAGVTQTPRYLIKTRGQQVTLSCSPISGHRSVSWYQQTPGQGLQFLFEYFSETQRNKGNFPGRFSGRQFSNSRSEMNVSTLELGDSALYLCASSLNGGALPQETQYFGPGTRLLVL.